This T cell receptor beta chain was retrieved from a study of T-cell reconstitution after alpha-beta-depleted transplantation in children (dated by TCRdb to the mid-2010s). Study-wide context: T-cell immune reconstitution after TCRalphabeta/CD19-depleted allogeneic hematopoietic cell transplantation in children was quantitatively tracked in the study by means of TCR repertoire profiling.

This clonotype was observed many times. The specificity of this receptor is unknown. Base quality data are lacking; no much larger clone is found one base away. Receptors were amplified or captured by PCR. For sequencing, an Illumina HiSeq 2500 was employed. TCR libraries were prepared with molecular barcoding, using unique molecular identifiers to normalize TCRbeta repertoire quantification. TCRdb reanalyzed the raw reads on its own, using fastp at Q25 for trimming and MiXCR for clone calling, and kept in-frame beta chains. CDR3 protein sequences are deduplicated, and each keeps its most common genes and DNA. The sample includes some 600,000 distinct CDR3 sequences, with 15% to 20% observed a single time. Of the sample, 0.85% to 1.3% is held by the ten largest clones. The sequenced sample was PBMCs from the stem cell graft donor, obtained from the stem cell graft. The sequence derives from a human donor who donated a stem cell graft to a child with acute myeloid leukemia.

The CDR3 reads CAWSGAANRDTGELFF. At the DNA level, the sequence is TGTGCCTGGAGTGGTGCGGCGAATAGGGACACCGGGGAGCTGTTTTTT. The receptor chain draws on TRBV30 and TRBJ2-2; the D gene remains uncertain. V is clipped by 1 base and J by 3 bases, and the sequence between their germline boundaries is 15 bases long. CDR1 GTSNPN and CDR2 SVGIG were looked up in the germline V gene (reference sequence). The CDR3 starts with the cysteine, ends with the phenylalanine, and has 16 residues. The entry retains the CDR3 DNA only, 48 bases that are in frame from base 1.